This T cell receptor (beta chain) emerged from a study of metastatic and nonmetastatic thyroid tumors. For the study at large: It was across blood and tumor or nodule tissue from malignant and benign thyroid patients that repertoires were compared. Overall study results and limits: The reported finding was significantly higher TCR beta diversity in malignant thyroid tumors relative to benign nodules, in blood and tumor.

This clone came up a few times. Its antigen is as yet unknown. Through MiXCR, TCRdb re-clonotyped the PCR reads. The sample comprises 39,000 or so clones, 40% to 55% of which are singletons, and roughly 24% rests with the top ten. The CDR3 spans 14 residues. Losses at the gene ends were 6 bases for V and 2 bases for J; bases not matched to a gene: 6. CDR1 and CDR2 (germline): MNHNS, SASEGT. All patients were untreated before thyroid surgery. The sequencing input was tumor tissue. The rearrangement uses TRBV6-1 and TRBJ1-2; TRBD1 aligns across 7 bases. The TCR sequence derives from a male donor with papillary thyroid cancer or a benign thyroid nodule (not recorded which). Some clones in this sample may be carry-over from other donors' samples. CDR3 amino acids: CASRIGGFNYGYTF. DNA of the CDR3: TGTGCCAGCAGGATAGGGGGCTTCAACTATGGCTACACCTTC.